The T cell receptor (beta chain) under discussion was sequenced for a study of blood T cell repertoires in COVID-19. Study at large: Nucleic acid was either cDNA or gDNA, and it came from T cells, B-cell-depleted T cells, or PBMCs.

Source study methods: For nucleated cells, counts were estimated from reference gene primer amplification. Assay: immunoSEQ multiplex PCR; the TCRdb copy retains only in-frame clones and omits some. The V and J calls and clone size were taken over from that table, and D and trimming were inferred from the DNA. This table holds some 130,000 clones, roughly nine tenths found once. The Seattle patients joined while their infection was active and were tracked longitudinally afterward. Per germline, CDR1 MDHEN and CDR2 SYDVKM. V was shortened by 2 bases and J by 11 bases, with 12 bases between the two germline ends. The length of the CDR3 is 12 residues.

This sequence joins TRBV28 and TRBJ1-1; possibly TRBD1 for D (5 bases). The receptor comes from a man in his fifties or sixties with COVID-19, enrolled during active disease. The source material was peripheral blood. The CDR3 DNA sequence: TGTGCCAGCAGTTTAGGTGGCAGGGTGGCTTTCTTT. This gives the protein CASSLGGRVAFF.